Here is one T cell receptor (beta chain) with its context. Its antigen is unidentified. This record belongs to a study of cytotoxic CD8 clonotypes in ibrutinib-treated CLL. At the level of the study: Responses: about 25 partial, 2 complete; after median around 70 months, about 15 stayed remitted, some twelve progressed. Collecting the response samples happened after a median 12 months of treatment, with a range of 6 to 36. Findings and caveats of the study: On treatment, the uncommon public clonotypes contracted or remained stable.

Some clones are missing from TCRdb's copy, which holds only in-frame ones; the method was immunoSEQ multiplex PCR. The table shows some 98,000 clones, with 60% to 80% occurring only once. Sequencing used PBMCs, obtained after 12 months of ibrutinib treatment. The sequence derives from a human donor with chronic lymphocytic leukemia.

The CDR3 loop is CSVEENTEAFF. The CDR3 nucleotides are TGCAGCGTTGAGGAGAACACTGAAGCTTTCTTT. J is TRBJ1-1 and V is TRBV29-1; no reliable D call. Germline V CDR1 and CDR2: SQVTM, ANQGSEA. Trimming stripped 3 bases from V and 1 base from J, with 3 bases between. The CDR3 has 11 residues.